The clone carrying this TCR beta chain was counted only a few times. Germline CDR1 is LGHDT and CDR2 is YNNKEL (reference sequence). The junction had 15 bases not matched to a gene; V was cut back by 6 bases and J by 7 bases. The CDR3 totals 15 residues. This record comes from a study of T cells in tumors after PD-1 blockade. Input was about 616 ng to 6,500 ng of genomic DNA from tumor or blood. Assay: immunoSEQ multiplex PCR; the TCRdb copy retains only in-frame clones and omits some. The sample contains about 33,000 clones, roughly 73% of which appear only once. V is TRBV3-1 (or the pseudogene TRBV3-2) and J is TRBJ2-7; TRBD2 aligns across 7 bases. Material: PBMCs, obtained before anti-PD-1 treatment. The sequence was obtained from a human donor with basal cell carcinoma. The CDR3 is CASSPFSGRAEEQYF. DNA of the CDR3: TGTGCCAGCAGTCCCTTTAGTGGGAGGGCCGAGGAGCAGTACTTC.